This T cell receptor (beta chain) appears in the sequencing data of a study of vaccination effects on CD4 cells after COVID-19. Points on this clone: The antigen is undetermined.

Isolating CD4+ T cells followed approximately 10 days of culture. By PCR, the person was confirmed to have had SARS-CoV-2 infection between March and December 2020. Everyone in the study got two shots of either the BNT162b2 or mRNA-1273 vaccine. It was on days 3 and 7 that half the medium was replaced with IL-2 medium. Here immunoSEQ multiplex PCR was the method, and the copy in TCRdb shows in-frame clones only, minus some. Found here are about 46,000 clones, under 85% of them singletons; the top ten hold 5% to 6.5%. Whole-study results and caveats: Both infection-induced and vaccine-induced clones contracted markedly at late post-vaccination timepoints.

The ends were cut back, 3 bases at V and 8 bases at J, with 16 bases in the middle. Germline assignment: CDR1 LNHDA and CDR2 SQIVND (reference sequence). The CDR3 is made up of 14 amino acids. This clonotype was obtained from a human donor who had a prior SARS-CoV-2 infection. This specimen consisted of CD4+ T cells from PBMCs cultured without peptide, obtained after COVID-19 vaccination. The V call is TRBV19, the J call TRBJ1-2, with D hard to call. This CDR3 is CASSIVPAILGYTF. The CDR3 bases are TGTGCCAGTAGTATTGTGCCTGCGATCTTGGGCTACACCTTC.